These 5 T cell receptor beta chains came from one sample sequenced in a study of tissue T cells after allogeneic stem cell transplantation. Repertoires were generated with immunoSEQ multiplex PCR, while TCRdb's copy carries only in-frame clones and drops some. The table has about 43,000 clones, about nine tenths seen once. The input for sequencing was blood, taken before transplantation. These receptors were collected from a woman aged 40-70 years who later had graft-versus-host disease after an allogeneic stem cell transplant.

The CDR3 region has the DNA TGTGCCAGCAGCCCAGGGTGGGGAGAGACCCAGTACTTC. This codes for CASSPGWGETQYF. V and J are TRBV14 and TRBJ2-5; tentatively, D is TRBD1 (5 bases). The CDR3 consists of 13 residues. V lost 4 bases and J lost 4, with 10 bases in between. The germline gives CDR1 SGHDN, CDR2 FVKESK.

The chain carries TRBV6-5 and TRBJ1-1; 7 bases align to TRBD1. Germline V gives CDR1 MNHEY, CDR2 SVGAGI. This CDR3 region has 14 residues. J gave up 5 bases and V 6 bases, and 9 bases lay outside the gene matches. The CDR3 protein is CASSRTGARTEAFF. CDR3 coding DNA: TGTGCCAGCAGCCGAACAGGGGCGAGGACTGAAGCTTTCTTT.

CDR3 nucleotides: TGTGCCAGCAGTTCCCTGCGGGTGATCGGTGGGGAGGCGAAAAACATTCAGTACTTC. Residues: CASSSLRVIGGEAKNIQYF. The rearrangement links TRBV6-2 or TRBV6-3 to TRBJ2-4; a weak D match, TRBD2 (6 bases). From germline, CDR1 is MNHEY and CDR2 SVGEGT. This CDR3 contains 19 residues. Trimming took off 4 bases at V and 4 bases at J, with 26 bases between the two ends.

A remark on this clone: The same CDR3 arises from other DNA sequences in this sample as well. V and J are TRBV3-1 (or the pseudogene TRBV3-2) and TRBJ1-3; D unclear. This CDR3 has 14 amino acids. Germline CDR1 reads LGHDT; CDR2 reads YNNKEL (reference sequence). Trimming removed 0 bases from V and 0 bases from J, with 3 bases in between. The CDR3 DNA reads as TGTGCCAGCAGCCAAGACCTCTCTGGAAACACCATATATTTT. Protein: CASSQDLSGNTIYF.

The V and J genes are TRBV6-2 or TRBV6-3 and TRBJ1-5; D remains ambiguous. The ends were cut back, 5 bases at V and 7 bases at J, with 15 bases in the middle. The V gene's germline CDR1 is MNHEY and CDR2 SVGEGT. The CDR3 is 14 amino acids. The DNA of the CDR3 is TGTGCCAGCAGTCCCCAGGTAGAATCGCAGCCCCAGCATTTT. This sequence encodes CASSPQVESQPQHF.